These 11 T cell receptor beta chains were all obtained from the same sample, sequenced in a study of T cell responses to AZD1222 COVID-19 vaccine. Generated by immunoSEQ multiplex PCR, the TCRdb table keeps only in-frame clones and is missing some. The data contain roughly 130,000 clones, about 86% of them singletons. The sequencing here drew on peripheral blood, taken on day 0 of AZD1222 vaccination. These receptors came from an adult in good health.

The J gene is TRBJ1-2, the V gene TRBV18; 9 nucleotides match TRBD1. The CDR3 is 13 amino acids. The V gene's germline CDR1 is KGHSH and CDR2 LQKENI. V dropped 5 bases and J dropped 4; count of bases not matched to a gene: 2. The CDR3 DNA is TGTGCCAGCTCAACGACAGGGGGCTATGGCTACACCTTC. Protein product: CASSTTGGYGYTF.

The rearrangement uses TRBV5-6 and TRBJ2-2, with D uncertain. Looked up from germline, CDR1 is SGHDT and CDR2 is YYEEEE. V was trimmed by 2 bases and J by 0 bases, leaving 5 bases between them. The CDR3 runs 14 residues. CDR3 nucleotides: TGTGCCAGCAGCTTTGGAACGAACACCGGGGAGCTGTTTTTT. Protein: CASSFGTNTGELFF. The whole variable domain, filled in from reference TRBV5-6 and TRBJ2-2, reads DAGVTQSPTHLIKTRGQQVTLRCSPKSGHDTVSWYQQALGQGPQFIFQYYEEEERQRGNFPDRFSGHQFPNYSSELNVNALLLGDSALYLCASSFGTNTGELFFGEGSRLTVL.

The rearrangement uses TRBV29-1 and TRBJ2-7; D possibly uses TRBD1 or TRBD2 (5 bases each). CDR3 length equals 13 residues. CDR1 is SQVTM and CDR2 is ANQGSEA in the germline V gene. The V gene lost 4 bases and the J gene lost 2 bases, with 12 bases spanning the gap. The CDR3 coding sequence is TGCAGCGTTGGTCGCCAGGGAGCCTACGAGCAGTACTTC. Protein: CSVGRQGAYEQYF.

In nucleotides, the CDR3 is TGTGCCAGCAGCGAGCTGCGAGGGGCTGGCGGGGAGCTGTTTTTT. This translates into CASSELRGAGGELFF. V gene TRBV11-2 combines with J gene TRBJ2-2; the D gene could be TRBD1 or TRBD2 (5 bases each). The CDR3 sequence is 15 residues long. CDR1 is SGHAT and CDR2 is FQNNGV in the germline V gene. The ends were cut back, 5 bases at V and 7 bases at J, with 17 bases in the middle.

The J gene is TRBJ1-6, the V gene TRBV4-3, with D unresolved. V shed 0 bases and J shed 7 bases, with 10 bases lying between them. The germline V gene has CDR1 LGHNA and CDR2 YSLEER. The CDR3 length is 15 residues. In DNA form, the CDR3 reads TGCGCCAGCAGCCAAGATAGGAACGGGAATTCACCCCTCCACTTT. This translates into CASSQDRNGNSPLHF.

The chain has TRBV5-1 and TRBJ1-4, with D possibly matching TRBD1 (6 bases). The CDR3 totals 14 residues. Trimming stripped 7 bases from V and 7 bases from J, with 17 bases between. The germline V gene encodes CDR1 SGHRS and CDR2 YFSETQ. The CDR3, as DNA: TGCGCCAGCTTTAAAACAGGGATTGGTGAAAAACTGTTTTTT. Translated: CASFKTGIGEKLFF. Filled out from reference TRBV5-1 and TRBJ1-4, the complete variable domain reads KAGVTQTPRYLIKTRGQQVTLSCSPISGHRSVSWYQQTPGQGLQFLFEYFSETQRNKGNFPGRFSGRQFSNSRSEMNVSTLELGDSALYLCASFKTGIGEKLFFGSGTQLSVL.

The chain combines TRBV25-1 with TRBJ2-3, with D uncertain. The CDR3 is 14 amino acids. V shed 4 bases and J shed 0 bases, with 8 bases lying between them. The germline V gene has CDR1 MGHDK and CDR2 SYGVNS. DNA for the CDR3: TGTGCCAGCAGTGTGTGGGGAAGCACAGATACGCAGTATTTT. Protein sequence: CASSVWGSTDTQYF.

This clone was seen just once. The CDR3 DNA sequence: TGTGCCAGCAGCGTTGGATTCCGGGACAGAAACACCGGGGAGCTGTTTTTT. It yields the protein CASSVGFRDRNTGELFF. J is TRBJ2-2 and V is TRBV13; 7 positions match TRBD1. CDR3 length equals 17 residues. Trimming at V came to 5 bases and at J to 2 bases, leaving 11 bases not matched to a gene. CDR1 and CDR2 from the germline V gene are PRHDT and FYEKMQ (reference sequence). The entire variable domain, with the rest obtained from reference TRBV13 and TRBJ2-2, is as follows: AAGVIQSPRHLIKEKRETATLKCYPIPRHDTVYWYQQGPGQDPQFLISFYEKMQSDKGSIPDRFSAQQFSDYHSELNMSSLELGDSALYFCASSVGFRDRNTGELFFGEGSRLTVL.

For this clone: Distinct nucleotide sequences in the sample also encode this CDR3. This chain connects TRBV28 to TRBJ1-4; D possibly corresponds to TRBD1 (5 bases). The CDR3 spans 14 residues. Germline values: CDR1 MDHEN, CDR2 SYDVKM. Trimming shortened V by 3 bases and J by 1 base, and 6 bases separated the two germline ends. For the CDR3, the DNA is TGTGCCAGCAGTTTTCAGGGAACTAATGAAAAACTGTTTTTT. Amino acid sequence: CASSFQGTNEKLFF.

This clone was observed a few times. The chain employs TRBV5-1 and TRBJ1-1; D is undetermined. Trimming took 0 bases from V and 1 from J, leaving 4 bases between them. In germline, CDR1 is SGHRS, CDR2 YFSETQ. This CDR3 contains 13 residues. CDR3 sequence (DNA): TGCGCCAGCAGCTTGGTGACGAACACTGAAGCTTTCTTT. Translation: CASSLVTNTEAFF.

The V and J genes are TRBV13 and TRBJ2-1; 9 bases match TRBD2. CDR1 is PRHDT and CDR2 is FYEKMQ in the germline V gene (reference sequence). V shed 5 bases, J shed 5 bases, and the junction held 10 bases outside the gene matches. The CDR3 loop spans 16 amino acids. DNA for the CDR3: TGTGCCAGCAGCCGAAGGATAGCGGGAGCCCACAATGAGCAGTTCTTC. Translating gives CASSRRIAGAHNEQFF.